This TCR beta chain stems from a study of blood T cells in healthy people across ages. This clonotype was found many times. The sample, 9 to 10 milliliters of peripheral blood, was drawn from each donor. Alongside a J-beta primer mix, a sample-barcoded 5' primer served in a second PCR lasting about 6 to 12 cycles. Via MiXCR, TCRdb re-called the 5' RACE reads, giving one row per CDR3 protein. Here the sample spans 1.5 million to 2 million distinct CDR3 sequences, around 35% being singletons. The V gene's germline CDR1 is DFQATT and CDR2 SNEGSKA (reference sequence). V lost 4 bases, J lost 1 base, and 7 bases lay in between. The CDR3 contains 12 residues.

The receptor's source is a woman in her thirties in good health. Sequenced material: blood. The rearrangement uses TRBV20-1 and TRBJ2-5; D gene unclear. In DNA, the CDR3 is TGCAGTGCTAATAGTCCCCAAGAGACCCAGTACTTC. It encodes CSANSPQETQYF.